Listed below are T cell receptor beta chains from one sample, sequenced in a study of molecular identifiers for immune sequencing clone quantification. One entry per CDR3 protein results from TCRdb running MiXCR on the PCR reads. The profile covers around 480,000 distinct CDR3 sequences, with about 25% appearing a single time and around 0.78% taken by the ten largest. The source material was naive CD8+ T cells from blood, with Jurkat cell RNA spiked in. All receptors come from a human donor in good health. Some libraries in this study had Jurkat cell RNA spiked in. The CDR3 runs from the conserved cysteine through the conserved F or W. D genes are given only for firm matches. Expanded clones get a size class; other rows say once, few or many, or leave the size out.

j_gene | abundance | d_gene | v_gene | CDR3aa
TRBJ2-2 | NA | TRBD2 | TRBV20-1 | CSARDRREEGTGELFF
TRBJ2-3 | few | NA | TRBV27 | CASSPIKVAGSTDTQYF
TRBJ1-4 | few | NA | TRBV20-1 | CSAPPPGKEKLFF
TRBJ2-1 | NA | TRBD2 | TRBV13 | CASSPLLGGTYNEQFF
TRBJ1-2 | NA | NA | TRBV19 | CASSIKPGPYYGYTF
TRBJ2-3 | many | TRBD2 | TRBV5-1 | CASSLGTSGGDTQYF
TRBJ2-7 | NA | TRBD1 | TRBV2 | CAGLGTEDYEQYF
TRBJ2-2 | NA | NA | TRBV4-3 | CASSHTGANTGELFF
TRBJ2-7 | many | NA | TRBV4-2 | CASSPPITGTLSSYEQYF
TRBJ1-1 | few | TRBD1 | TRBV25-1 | CASSQTGHNTEAFF
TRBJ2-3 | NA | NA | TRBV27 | CASSSGTTFGADTQYF
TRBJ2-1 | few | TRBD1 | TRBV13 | CASSSKGQGLYGEQFF
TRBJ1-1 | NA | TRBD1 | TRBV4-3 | CASSRGTGLNTEAFF
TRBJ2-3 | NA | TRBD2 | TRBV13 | CASSPPGTNTDTQYF
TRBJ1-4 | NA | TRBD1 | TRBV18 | CASSLQAGGEGEKLFF
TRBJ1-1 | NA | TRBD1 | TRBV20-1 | CSARPFWTGLITEAFF
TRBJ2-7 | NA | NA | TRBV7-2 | CASSGHAGPSYEQYF
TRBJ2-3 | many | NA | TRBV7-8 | CASTKNQGRDTQYF
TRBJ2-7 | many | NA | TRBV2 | CASSEGDKAYEQYF
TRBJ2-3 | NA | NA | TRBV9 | CASSVVATGVRDTQYF
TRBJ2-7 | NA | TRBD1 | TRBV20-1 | CSAREDRGSYEQYF
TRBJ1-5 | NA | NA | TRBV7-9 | CASSLAADYSNQPQHF
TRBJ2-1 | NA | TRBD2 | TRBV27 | CASSLFSGRPDEQFF
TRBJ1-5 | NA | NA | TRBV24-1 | CATSDRTDNQPQHF
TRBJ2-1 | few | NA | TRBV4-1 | CASSQDPYGGNEQFF
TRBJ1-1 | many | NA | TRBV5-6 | CASSLWGLNTEAFF
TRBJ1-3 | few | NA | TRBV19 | CASSTRTGTGNTIYF
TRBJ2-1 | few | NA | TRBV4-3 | CASSQENTNEQFF
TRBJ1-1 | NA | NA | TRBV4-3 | CASSQDPLGPARTEAFF
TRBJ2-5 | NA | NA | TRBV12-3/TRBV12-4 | CASSFSEYQETQYF
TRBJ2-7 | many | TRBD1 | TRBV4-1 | CASSPGGVDEQYF
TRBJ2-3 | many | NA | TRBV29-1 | CSVDGELPSTDTQYF
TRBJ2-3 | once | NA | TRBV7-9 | CASSFTGPESSDTQYF
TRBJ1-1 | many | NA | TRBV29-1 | CSVEMAAYLNTEAFF
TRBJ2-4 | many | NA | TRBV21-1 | CASSKVITAGKNIQYF
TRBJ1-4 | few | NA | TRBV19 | CASRTGRKLFF
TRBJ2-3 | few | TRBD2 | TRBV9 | CASSVATELAGGQPDTQYF
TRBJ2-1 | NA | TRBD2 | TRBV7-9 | CASSFVAGGCNEQFF
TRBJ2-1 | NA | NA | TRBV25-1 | CASSKLGPDNEQFF
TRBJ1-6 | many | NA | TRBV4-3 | CASSQDFPESSPLHF
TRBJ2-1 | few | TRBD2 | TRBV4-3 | CASSQDYAGTSSYNEQFF